This TCR beta chain was captured by sequencing in a study of blood T cell repertoires in COVID-19. Across the study: From T cells, B-cell-depleted T cells, or PBMCs came the material, which was cDNA or gDNA.

This CDR3 is 17 amino acids long. The germline V gene has CDR1 SGHNT and CDR2 YENEEA. Trimming left V 5 bases short and J 8 bases short, with 24 bases between. Study processing details: Cell counts per sample came from amplifying reference gene primers. Method: immunoSEQ multiplex PCR; TCRdb's copy keeps in-frame clones and lacks some. From that table come the V and J calls and clone size; the DNA was used to work out D and trimming. The sample lists 95,000 to 150,000 clones, about 79% occurring once. The TCR was taken from a woman in her seventies with acute or convalescent COVID-19. The genes are TRBV11-3 and TRBJ2-2; TRBD2 might be the D (5 bases). Sequencing used peripheral blood. In nucleotides, the CDR3 is TGTGCCAGCAGCCCAGGATTTGGTGTCGAGGGTGTGGGGGAGCTGTTTTTT. Amino acid sequence: CASSPGFGVEGVGELFF.